These T cell receptor beta chains were read from a single sample in a study of T cell responses to AZD1222 COVID-19 vaccine. Generated by immunoSEQ multiplex PCR, the TCRdb table keeps only in-frame clones and is missing some. The table lists roughly 150,000 clones, 91% of them singletons, with around 1.3% in the top ten. The sequenced sample was peripheral blood, obtained 28 days after the second AZD1222 dose. The origin of the receptors is an adult who received the AZD1222 COVID-19 vaccine. Each CDR3 is given with its conserved first and last residue. The order of the fields is CDR3 protein, CDR3 DNA, D gene, V gene, clone size, J gene. D genes are given only for firm matches. Only part of the rows carry a size: once, few, many, or a class if the clone is expanded.

CDR3aa: CASLGGAPTYGYTF
CDR3nt: TGTGCCAGCCTCGGGGGGGCCCCAACCTATGGCTACACCTTC
d_gene: -
v_gene: TRBV27
abundance: -
j_gene: TRBJ1-2

CDR3aa: CASNEGGPSNQPQHF
CDR3nt: TGTGCCAGCAACGAGGGCGGACCTAGCAATCAGCCCCAGCATTTT
d_gene: -
v_gene: TRBV2
abundance: -
j_gene: TRBJ1-5

CDR3aa: CASSKVTVANEKLFF
CDR3nt: TGTGCCAGCAGCAAAGTGACAGTCGCTAATGAAAAACTGTTTTTT
d_gene: -
v_gene: TRBV4-2
abundance: -
j_gene: TRBJ1-4

CDR3aa: CASSQPYDTQYF
CDR3nt: TGTGCCAGCAGCCAACCATATGATACGCAGTATTTT
d_gene: -
v_gene: TRBV3-1/TRBV3-2
abundance: -
j_gene: TRBJ2-3

CDR3aa: CASSLSTLRGHYGYTF
CDR3nt: TGTGCCAGCAGTTTATCGACCCTAAGGGGCCACTATGGCTACACCTTC
d_gene: -
v_gene: TRBV28
abundance: -
j_gene: TRBJ1-2

CDR3aa: CASSRGPEKLFF
CDR3nt: TGTGCCAGCAGCCGAGGCCCTGAAAAACTGTTTTTT
d_gene: -
v_gene: TRBV7-9
abundance: -
j_gene: TRBJ1-4

CDR3aa: CASSQTTLGSDTQYF
CDR3nt: TGTGCCAGCAGCCAGACCACACTCGGGTCCGATACGCAGTATTTT
d_gene: -
v_gene: TRBV3-1/TRBV3-2
abundance: few
j_gene: TRBJ2-3

CDR3aa: CASSLGGSYGYTF
CDR3nt: TGTGCCAGCAGCTTGGGGGGTAGTTATGGCTACACCTTC
d_gene: -
v_gene: TRBV5-4
abundance: few
j_gene: TRBJ1-2

CDR3aa: CASTSGPHTEAFF
CDR3nt: TGTGCCAGCACCTCTGGTCCGCACACTGAAGCTTTCTTT
d_gene: -
v_gene: TRBV6-6
abundance: once
j_gene: TRBJ1-1

CDR3aa: CASSRTGTPPKKLFF
CDR3nt: TGTGCCAGCAGCCGGACCGGGACCCCCCCGAAAAAACTGTTTTTT
d_gene: -
v_gene: TRBV3-1/TRBV3-2
abundance: -
j_gene: TRBJ1-4